This T cell receptor beta chain was sequenced for a study of blood T cell repertoires in COVID-19. Study as a whole: PBMCs, B-cell-depleted T cells, or T cells provided the cDNA or gDNA that made up the material.

As processed by the authors: Scientists estimated how many nucleated cells there were by amplifying reference gene primers. The table came from immunoSEQ multiplex PCR; TCRdb's copy has only in-frame clones and leaves some out. That table gives V, J and clone size, and the DNA gave D and trimming. The sample yields around 150,000 clones, about 88% seen once. Germline values: CDR1 SGDLS, CDR2 YYNGEE. The CDR3 is 15 amino acids. Between the trimmed V and J ends, which lost 1 base and 1 base, there was a span of 8 bases. For this clone: Other DNA sequences from this sample encode an identical CDR3 as well.

This receptor was identified in a man in his late teens or twenties with acute or convalescent COVID-19. The source material was peripheral blood. The chain employs TRBV9 and TRBJ2-2; no clear D gene. CDR3: CASSVRGQNTGELFF. The DNA for the CDR3 is TGTGCCAGCAGCGTACGTGGGCAGAACACCGGGGAGCTGTTTTTT.